The next 26 T cell receptor beta chains were all read from a single sample in a study of blood T cell repertoires in COVID-19. Repertoires were generated with immunoSEQ multiplex PCR, while TCRdb's copy carries only in-frame clones and drops some. The data contain about 270,000 clones, approximately 81% of them singletons. The sequenced material came from peripheral blood. Receptors were obtained from a woman younger than 30 with acute or convalescent COVID-19.

The rearrangement joins TRBV18 to TRBJ2-7, with 9 positions matching TRBD1. The length of the CDR3 is 13 residues. Looked up from germline, CDR1 is KGHSH and CDR2 is LQKENI. The trim removed 5 bases at V and 7 bases at J, leaving 6 bases unmatched. CDR3 loop: CASSSGQGYEQYF. In nucleotides, the CDR3 is TGTGCCAGCTCATCTGGACAGGGGTATGAGCAGTACTTC.

The chain uses TRBV4-3 and TRBJ2-1; weak D call: TRBD2 (5 bases). CDR3 length equals 14 residues. Germline lookup yields CDR1 LGHNA and CDR2 YSLEER. V was trimmed by 1 base and J by 4 bases, leaving 8 bases between them. The CDR3 coding sequence is TGCGCCAGCAGCCAAGCCGGGGTTTACAATGAGCAGTTCTTC. Protein sequence: CASSQAGVYNEQFF.

This chain joins TRBV12-3 or TRBV12-4 and TRBJ1-4; weak D call: TRBD1 (5 bases). This CDR3 is 12 amino acids long. V dropped 8 bases and J dropped 7 bases, with 11 bases sitting between them. CDR3: CASEGDSEKLFF. The CDR3 DNA reads as TGTGCCAGCGAAGGGGACTCTGAAAAACTGTTTTTT.

This chain joins TRBV11-2 and TRBJ2-1; D possibly corresponds to TRBD2 (5 bases). This CDR3 region has 15 residues. V was cut by 2 bases and J by 1 base, with 9 bases left in between. Per the germline V gene, CDR1 is SGHAT and CDR2 is FQNNGV. The CDR3 bases are TGTGCCAGCAGCTTAAGCCGGGGTTCCTACAATGAGCAGTTCTTC. Translated, it gives CASSLSRGSYNEQFF.

V is TRBV27 and J is TRBJ2-7; D is ambiguous. This CDR3 is built from 14 residues. V lost 3 bases, J lost 2 bases, and 11 bases lay in between. Germline CDR1 MNHEY, CDR2 SMNVEV (reference sequence). The CDR3 region has the DNA TGTGCCAGCAGTTTTTTTGGGCCCGCCTACGAGCAGTACTTC. It is translated as CASSFFGPAYEQYF.

This chain links TRBV5-5 with TRBJ2-6; D is possibly TRBD1 (6 bases). V gave up 1 base and J gave up 5 bases, with 10 bases separating them. From germline, CDR1 is SGHKS and CDR2 YYEKEE (reference sequence). This CDR3 region has 15 residues. CDR3 sequence: CASSLRGGRANVLTF. DNA for the CDR3: TGTGCCAGCAGCTTGCGAGGGGGAAGGGCCAACGTCCTGACTTTC.

The rearrangement links TRBV30 to TRBJ1-3; 7 nucleotides line up with TRBD1. This CDR3 contains 14 residues. CDR1 is GTSNPN and CDR2 is SVGIG in the germline V gene (reference sequence). V was clipped by 2 bases and J by 4 bases; unmatched bases: 5. The CDR3 here is CAWSPTDRGNTIYF. In nucleotides, the CDR3 is TGTGCCTGGAGTCCAACGGACAGGGGAAACACCATATATTTT.

The V and J genes are TRBV7-8 and TRBJ2-5; D perhaps matches TRBD1 (5 bases). Between the trimmed V and J ends, which lost 6 bases and 4 bases, there was a span of 15 bases. Germline loops: CDR1 SGHVS, CDR2 FQNEAQ. The CDR3 covers 14 residues. DNA for the CDR3: TGTGCCAGCAGAAGAGTGGGGCTCGGAGAGACCCAGTACTTC. It translates to CASRRVGLGETQYF.

This clone was found a few times. This rearrangement joins TRBV11-2 to TRBJ2-2, with 8 positions matching TRBD1. V shed 5 bases, J shed 4 bases, and the junction held 3 bases outside the gene matches. Germline V gene lookup returns CDR1 SGHAT and CDR2 FQNNGV. This CDR3 has 14 residues. The CDR3 sequence is CASSPQGGTGELFF. CDR3 coding DNA: TGTGCCAGCAGCCCACAGGGGGGCACCGGGGAGCTGTTTTTT.

The chain employs TRBV7-6 and TRBJ2-5; D uncertain. The CDR3 is 13 amino acids. V was clipped by 8 bases and J by 5 bases, with 15 bases between them. Germline-derived CDR1 and CDR2 are SGHVS and FNYEAQ. This CDR3 reads CASAPDLWETQYF. DNA of the CDR3: TGTGCCAGCGCTCCAGACTTGTGGGAGACCCAGTACTTC.

This clone has only a few counts. CDR3 loop: CACRDRDYGYTF. CDR3 DNA: TGTGCCTGCCGTGACAGAGACTATGGCTACACCTTC. This chain uses TRBV30 with TRBJ1-2, with D perhaps matching TRBD1 (5 bases). CDR1 GTSNPN and CDR2 SVGIG come from the germline V gene (reference sequence). CDR3 size: 12 residues. V was cut by 6 bases and J by 3 bases, with 11 bases left in between.

V gene TRBV15 combines with J gene TRBJ1-4; no clear D. Trimming removed 0 bases from V and 1 base from J, with 12 bases in between. The CDR3 contains 17 residues. Germline V gives CDR1 LNHNV, CDR2 YYDKDF (reference sequence). The CDR3 spells CATSRDYPGLTNEKLFF. Here the CDR3 DNA reads TGTGCCACCAGCAGAGATTACCCAGGCCTAACTAATGAAAAACTGTTTTTT.

Turning to this clone: The junction departs from germline at one end; a sequencing error may be responsible. This chain links TRBV7-7 with TRBJ2-5; 8 nucleotides align to TRBD1. Per the germline V gene, CDR1 is SSHAT and CDR2 is FNYEAQ (reference sequence). This CDR3 is built from 13 residues. The CDR3 DNA sequence: TGTGCTAGCAGCTCAGGGGGCAGAGAGACCCAGTACTTC. Translating it yields CASSSGGRETQYF.

V is TRBV25-1 and J is TRBJ1-5, with TRBD1 identical over 9 bases. J gave up 7 bases and V 1 base, and 2 bases lay outside the gene matches. CDR1 is MGHDK, CDR2 SYGVNS, per germline. This CDR3 is built from 14 residues. CDR3 in DNA: TGTGCCAGCAGTGAATCCGGGACAGGGCAGCCCCAGCATTTT. This gives the protein CASSESGTGQPQHF.

V is TRBV27 and J is TRBJ1-4, with TRBD1 as a possible D gene (6 bases). Trimming pared 1 base from V and 4 bases from J, leaving 10 bases between. The CDR3 loop spans 15 amino acids. CDR1 MNHEY and CDR2 SMNVEV come from the germline V gene (reference sequence). This CDR3 is CASSLWSGVNEKLFF. In DNA, the CDR3 is TGTGCCAGCAGTTTATGGTCAGGGGTTAATGAAAAACTGTTTTTT.

The chain recombines TRBV12-3 or TRBV12-4 with TRBJ1-2, with unresolved D. The CDR3 covers 13 residues. Trimming took off 3 bases at V and 2 bases at J, with 7 bases between the two ends. The CDR3 DNA follows: TGTGCCAGCAGTTTGACACAGAACTATGGCTACACCTTC. Its translation is CASSLTQNYGYTF.

The CDR3 loop reads CASSSTSWTGNTGELFF. CDR3 nucleotide sequence: TGTGCCAGCAGCTCCACCTCCTGGACAGGGAACACCGGGGAGCTGTTTTTT. This chain connects TRBV7-6 to TRBJ2-2; 7 bases match TRBD1. The CDR3 totals 17 residues. The junction had 9 bases not matched to a gene; V was cut back by 4 bases and J by 1 base. The V gene's germline CDR1 is SGHVS and CDR2 FNYEAQ.

This clone appeared a single time. A read error may produce the germline difference seen at one junction end. The chain has TRBV24-1 and TRBJ2-1, with a possible D match to TRBD1 (6 bases). The CDR3 covers 13 residues. Germline values: CDR1 KGHDR, CDR2 SFDVKD. CDR3 sequence: CATSGRGVGEQFF. The CDR3 bases are TGTGCCACTAGTGGCAGGGGTGTGGGTGAGCAGTTCTTC.

The chain is built from TRBV19 and TRBJ1-2; TRBD1 matches 7 bases. Germline values: CDR1 LNHDA, CDR2 SQIVND (reference sequence). CDR3 size: 11 residues. V trimming: 7 bases; J trimming: 8 bases; junction bases outside the gene matches: 4. DNA for the CDR3: TGTGCCAGTACAGGGGGAGGAGGCTACACCTTC. Residues: CASTGGGGYTF.

The V call is TRBV29-1, the J call TRBJ1-1; TRBD1 might be the D (5 bases). The CDR3 loop spans 13 amino acids. Germline lookup yields CDR1 SQVTM and CDR2 ANQGSEA. V dropped 6 bases and J dropped 5 bases, with 16 bases sitting between them. CDR3 sequence (DNA): TGCAGCGTCGGCATCCGGGGGAATACTGAAGCTTTCTTT. Its translation: CSVGIRGNTEAFF.

The gene calls are TRBV7-8 and TRBJ1-1, with D possibly being TRBD1 (6 bases). Germline CDR1 is SGHVS and CDR2 is FQNEAQ. The CDR3 is made up of 16 amino acids. Trimming cost V 1 base and J 0 bases, with 12 bases left between them. CDR3 coding DNA: TGTGCCAGCAGCTTAGGTGGGGGGGGCATGAACACTGAAGCTTTCTTT. Its protein is CASSLGGGGMNTEAFF. The whole variable domain, remainder taken from reference TRBV7-8 and TRBJ1-1, is GAGVSQSPRYKVAKRGQDVALRCDPISGHVSLFWYQQALGQGPEFLTYFQNEAQLDKSGLPSDRFFAERPEGSVSTLKIQRTQQEDSAVYLCASSLGGGGMNTEAFFGQGTRLTVV.

The chain uses TRBV18 and TRBJ2-7; possibly TRBD1 for D (7 bases). Germline V gene data show CDR1 as KGHSH and CDR2 as LQKENI. The ends were cut back, 3 bases at V and 1 base at J, with 16 bases in the middle. CDR3 size: 16 residues. In DNA, the CDR3 is TGTGCCAGCTCACCTAAAGGAGGGACAGCGTCCTACGAGCAGTACTTC. Amino acids: CASSPKGGTASYEQYF.

This clone was seen a handful of times. The chain carries TRBV11-3 and TRBJ2-5; 8 bases fit TRBD2. J gave up 5 bases and V 1 base, and 6 bases lay outside the gene matches. Per the germline V gene, CDR1 is SGHNT and CDR2 is YENEEA. The CDR3 totals 15 residues. DNA for the CDR3: TGTGCCAGCAGCTTAGGGGCCAGCGGGAGTGAGACCCAGTACTTC. Its translation is CASSLGASGSETQYF.

J is TRBJ1-1 and V is TRBV18; possible D gene TRBD1, 5 bases. CDR1 and CDR2 from the germline V gene are KGHSH and LQKENI. V lost 3 bases and J 2 bases, leaving 13 bases between the germline ends. The length of the CDR3 is 15 residues. Written as DNA, the CDR3 is TGTGCCAGCTCACCGTTAGGGGTGGGAAACACTGAAGCTTTCTTT. The encoded protein is CASSPLGVGNTEAFF.

The J gene is TRBJ2-1, the V gene TRBV5-5, with 9 nucleotides matching TRBD1. Per the germline V gene, CDR1 is SGHKS and CDR2 is YYEKEE (reference sequence). V trimming: 2 bases; J trimming: 6 bases; junction bases outside the gene matches: 6. This CDR3 contains 15 residues. In DNA form, the CDR3 reads TGTGCCAGCAGCTTACAGGGGGCGCGGATCAATGAGCAGTTCTTC. The encoded protein is CASSLQGARINEQFF. The full variable domain, its missing parts supplied by reference TRBV5-5 and TRBJ2-1, is DAGVTQSPTHLIKTRGQQVTLRCSPISGHKSVSWYQQVLGQGPQFIFQYYEKEERGRGNFPDRFSARQFPNYSSELNVNALLLGDSALYLCASSLQGARINEQFFGPGTRLTVL.

The V call is TRBV25-1, the J call TRBJ1-4; tentative D call: TRBD1 (5 bases). V was shortened by 1 base and J by 4 bases, with 7 bases between the two germline ends. Germline loops: CDR1 MGHDK, CDR2 SYGVNS. This CDR3 has 14 amino acids. The DNA for the CDR3 is TGTGCCAGCAGTGAATCAGGACATAATGAAAAACTGTTTTTT. Its protein product is CASSESGHNEKLFF.